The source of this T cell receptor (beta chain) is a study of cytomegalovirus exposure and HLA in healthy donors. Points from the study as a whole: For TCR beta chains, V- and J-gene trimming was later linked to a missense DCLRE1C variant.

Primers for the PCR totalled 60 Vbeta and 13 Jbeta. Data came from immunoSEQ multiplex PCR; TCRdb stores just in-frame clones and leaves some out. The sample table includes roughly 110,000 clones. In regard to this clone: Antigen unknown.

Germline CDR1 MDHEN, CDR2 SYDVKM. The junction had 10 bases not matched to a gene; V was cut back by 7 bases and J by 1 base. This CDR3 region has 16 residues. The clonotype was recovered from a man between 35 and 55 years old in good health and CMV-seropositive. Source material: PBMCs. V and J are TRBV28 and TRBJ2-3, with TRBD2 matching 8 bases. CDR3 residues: CASTYAGREGTDTQYF. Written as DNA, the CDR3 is TGTGCCAGCACCTATGCGGGGCGGGAGGGCACAGATACGCAGTATTTT.